This is a list of T cell receptor beta chains from one sample in a study of cytomegalovirus exposure and HLA in healthy donors. Data came from immunoSEQ multiplex PCR; TCRdb stores just in-frame clones and leaves some out. The data contain roughly 130,000 clones, 75% to 85% of them seen just once; the ten biggest clones take up 3% to 4%. Specimen: PBMCs. The receptors were gathered from a male donor in good health and CMV-seronegative. Each CDR3 is given with its conserved first and last residue. Only some rows state a clone size, as once, few, many or a class for expanded clones.

>TRBV10-2|.
CASSVGGGPYEQYF
>TRBV7-9|.
CASNPRTGSQETQYF
>TRBV18|.
CASSNGAGFSYEQYF
>TRBV5-6|.
CASSLWGQGMLAGANVLTF
>TRBV7-2|.
CASSQMTGGSQPQHF
>TRBV5-6|.
CASSLDFNEQFF
>TRBV27|.
CASSFSTGPRVFEAFF
>TRBV7-9|.
CASSLGDRGPLETQYF
>TRBV7-2|.
CASSSVAGFYNEQFF
>TRBV7-2|.
CASSPTSGSDVQQYF
>TRBV27|.
CASRNGRGNGYTF
>TRBV11-2|.
CASTLLEGDEQYF
>TRBV4-2|.
CASSKEGTGMNTEAFF
>TRBV25-1|.
CASSNPGQGAHGYTF
>TRBV5-1|once
CASSSGQGNSYNSPLHF
>TRBV10-3|.
CAILAGQGNEQYF
>TRBV7-8|.
CASSRGQGTNYGYTF
>TRBV4-3|.
CASSQGQPNTGELFF
>TRBV19|.
CASSMGRGRVQPQHF
>TRBV2|.
CASSDLGLAGYNEQFF
>TRBV5-1|.
CASSFLHSDRGNTEAFF
>TRBV7-9|once
CASSLVLTGISTEAFF
>TRBV7-2|.
CASSLPGNSPLHF
>TRBV9|.
CASSSRLAASSYNEQFF
>TRBV30|.
CAWSAGAGGTFLYSPLHF
>TRBV5-1|.
CASSSDRVGTEAFF
>TRBV7-8|.
CASSPRDSLWGPQHF
>TRBV10-3|.
CAISESTVNTEAFF
>TRBV11-2|.
CASSAPGVGPYEQYF
>TRBV5-4|few
CASSPGGQLYGYTF
>TRBV5-1|.
CASSLLLATAFKTEAFF